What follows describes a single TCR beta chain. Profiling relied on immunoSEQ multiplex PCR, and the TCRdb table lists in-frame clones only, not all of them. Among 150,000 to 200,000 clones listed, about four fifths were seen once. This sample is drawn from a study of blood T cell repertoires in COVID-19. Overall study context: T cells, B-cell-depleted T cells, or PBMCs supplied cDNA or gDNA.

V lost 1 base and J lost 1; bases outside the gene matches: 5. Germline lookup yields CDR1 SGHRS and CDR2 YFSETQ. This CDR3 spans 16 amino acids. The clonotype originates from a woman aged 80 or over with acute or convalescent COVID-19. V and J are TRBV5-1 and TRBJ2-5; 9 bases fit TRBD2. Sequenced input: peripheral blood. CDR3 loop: CASSLNSGGPQETQYF. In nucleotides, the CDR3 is TGCGCCAGCAGCTTGAATAGCGGGGGCCCCCAAGAGACCCAGTACTTC.